The 12 T cell receptor beta chains given below trace back to one sample, sequenced in a study of T cell responses to AZD1222 COVID-19 vaccine (TCRdb year 2021). Read against the paper, the sample's time point label means: baseline before first vaccination. Library prep was done by the immunoSEQ multiplex PCR assay. Held by TCRdb, this immuneACCESS table contains in-frame sequences only and omits some clones. Under half of the omission traces to an unresolved V gene where checked; the cause of the rest is unknown. The sample includes approximately 68,000 clones, with about nine tenths observed a single time. 20% to 30% of the sample goes to the ten largest clones. The material sequenced was peripheral blood, taken on day 0 of AZD1222 vaccination. The receptor set was obtained from an adult in good health.

J is TRBJ1-5 and V is TRBV6-5; D ambiguous. The CDR3 totals 14 residues. Trimming shortened V by 4 bases and J by 2 bases, and 9 bases separated the two germline ends. The germline gives CDR1 MNHEY, CDR2 SVGAGI. This CDR3 is CASSSEYGNQPQHF. DNA for the CDR3: TGTGCCAGCAGTTCGGAGTACGGCAATCAGCCCCAGCATTTT.

J is TRBJ2-7 and V is TRBV5-1; 8 positions match TRBD2. Germline V CDR1 and CDR2: SGHRS, YFSETQ. J lost 2 bases, V lost 3 bases, and 7 bases had no gene match. CDR3 length equals 15 residues. The CDR3, as DNA: TGCGCCAGCAGCTCGGGAGGGGCTTCGACCTACGAGCAGTACTTC. This codes for CASSSGGASTYEQYF.

V and J are TRBV5-4 and TRBJ2-7; maybe TRBD1 (6 bases). Trimming removed 4 bases at V and 3 bases at J, with 14 bases between. This CDR3 spans 14 amino acids. Germline V CDR1 and CDR2: SGHNT, YYREEE (reference sequence). The CDR3 DNA is TGTGCCAGCAGCCTGGACAGAGGGTACTACGAGCAGTACTTC. This gives the protein CASSLDRGYYEQYF. The full variable domain, in which reference TRBV5-4 and TRBJ2-7 provide the parts outside the CDR3, is ETGVTQSPTHLIKTRGQQVTLRCSSQSGHNTVSWYQQALGQGPQFIFQYYREEENGRGNFPPRFSGLQFPNYSSELNVNALELDDSALYLCASSLDRGYYEQYFGPGTRLTVT.

This clone was seen once. The chain recombines TRBV14 with TRBJ2-1; the match to TRBD2 covers 9 bases. V lost 1 base and J lost 14; bases outside the gene matches: 6. This CDR3 comprises 13 residues. Germline CDR1 is SGHDN and CDR2 is FVKESK. The CDR3 DNA follows: TGTGCCAGCAGCCAAGTTGTGCTAGCGGGGAAGTTCTTC. Translating gives CASSQVVLAGKFF.

This clone showed up just a few times. The rearrangement links TRBV28 to TRBJ1-2; 8 nucleotides align to TRBD1. J gave up 4 bases and V 5 bases, and 9 bases lay outside the gene matches. CDR1 and CDR2 (germline): MDHEN, SYDVKM. The CDR3 sequence is 15 residues long. The CDR3 reads CASSLNRGAVYGYTF. DNA of the CDR3: TGTGCCAGCAGTCTCAACAGGGGGGCGGTCTATGGCTACACCTTC.

The V and J genes are TRBV5-6 and TRBJ1-2; 8 positions agree with TRBD1. CDR1 is SGHDT and CDR2 is YYEEEE in the germline V gene. The CDR3 runs 15 residues. The trim removed 6 bases at V and 5 bases at J, leaving 12 bases unmatched. The CDR3 is CASTFRTGLGYGYTF. The DNA of the CDR3 is TGTGCCAGCACCTTTCGGACAGGGTTAGGGTATGGCTACACCTTC.

The rearrangement uses TRBV19 and TRBJ1-1, with a weak D call TRBD1 (5 bases). The length of the CDR3 is 14 residues. Germline loops: CDR1 LNHDA, CDR2 SQIVND (reference sequence). Trimming pared 4 bases from V and 4 bases from J, leaving 13 bases between. In DNA, the CDR3 is TGTGCCAGTAGTACCGGGGCTGGTAGCACTGAAGCTTTCTTT. Protein product: CASSTGAGSTEAFF.

The rearrangement links TRBV18 to TRBJ2-7, with unresolved D. This CDR3 is built from 15 residues. V lost 4 bases to trimming and J lost 7 bases, with 20 bases between them. Germline V gene lookup returns CDR1 KGHSH and CDR2 LQKENI. CDR3 region: CASSLSDQTSWEQYF. CDR3 sequence (DNA): TGTGCCAGCTCACTTTCAGACCAGACGAGCTGGGAGCAGTACTTC.

V gene TRBV2 combines with J gene TRBJ1-4; 7 nucleotides align to TRBD1. V trimming: 3 bases; J trimming: 2 bases; junction bases outside the gene matches: 6. The CDR3 length is 16 residues. CDR1 SNHLY and CDR2 FYNNEI come from the germline V gene. This CDR3 is CASSEGRGGTNEKLFF. CDR3 coding DNA: TGTGCCAGCAGTGAGGGCAGGGGGGGGACTAATGAAAAACTGTTTTTT.

V and J are TRBV3-1 (or the pseudogene TRBV3-2) and TRBJ1-4; weak D call: TRBD1 (5 bases). CDR3 length: 15 amino acids. V was pared by 2 bases and J by 4 bases, with 11 bases between. Germline V gives CDR1 LGHDT, CDR2 YNNKEL (reference sequence). In nucleotides, the CDR3 is TGTGCCAGCAGCCAACCACAGGTTGGTAATGAAAAACTGTTTTTT. It is translated as CASSQPQVGNEKLFF.

This clone showed up just once. This rearrangement joins TRBV6-1 to TRBJ1-1; a possible D gene is TRBD1 (6 bases). Trimming took off 2 bases at V and 3 bases at J, with 10 bases between the two ends. CDR3 length: 14 amino acids. CDR1 is MNHNS and CDR2 is SASEGT in the germline V gene. CDR3 in DNA: TGTGCCAGCAGTGAAATGGGGGCGTACACTGAAGCTTTCTTT. This sequence encodes CASSEMGAYTEAFF.

The chain has TRBV6-6 and TRBJ2-2; perhaps TRBD1 as D (6 bases). Germline-derived CDR1 and CDR2 are MNHNY and SVGAGI (reference sequence). V was shortened by 2 bases and J by 4 bases, with 8 bases between the two germline ends. This CDR3 has 14 residues. The CDR3 here is CASSYGTSTGELFF. DNA of the CDR3: TGTGCCAGCAGTTACGGGACAAGCACCGGGGAGCTGTTTTTT.